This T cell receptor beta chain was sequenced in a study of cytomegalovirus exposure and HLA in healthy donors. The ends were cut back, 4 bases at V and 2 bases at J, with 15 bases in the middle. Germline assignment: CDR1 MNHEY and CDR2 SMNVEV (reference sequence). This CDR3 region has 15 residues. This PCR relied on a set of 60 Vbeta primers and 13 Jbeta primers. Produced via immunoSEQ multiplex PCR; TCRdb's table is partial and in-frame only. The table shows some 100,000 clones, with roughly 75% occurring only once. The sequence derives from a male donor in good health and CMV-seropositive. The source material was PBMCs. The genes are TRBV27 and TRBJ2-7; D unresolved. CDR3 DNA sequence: TGTGCCAGCAGTTACACGTCGGCGGTAACCTACGAGCAGTACTTC. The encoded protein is CASSYTSAVTYEQYF.